This T cell receptor beta chain was sequenced in a study of STAT5B mutations in CD4+ large granular lymphocyte leukemia. Repertoires were generated with immunoSEQ multiplex PCR, while TCRdb's copy carries only in-frame clones and drops some. The repertoire holds approximately 40,000 clones, with approximately 84% as singletons. The CDR3 covers 14 residues. Looked up from germline, CDR1 is SEHNR and CDR2 is FQNEAQ (reference sequence). Trimming at V came to 4 bases and at J to 5 bases, leaving 5 bases not matched to a gene. The sequenced sample was CD4+ T cells from blood buffy coats. The origin of this receptor is a human donor in good health. The chain carries TRBV7-9 and TRBJ1-5, with TRBD1 matching over 7 bases. CDR3 sequence: CASSSLQGDQPQHF. In nucleotides, the CDR3 is TGTGCCAGCAGCTCGTTGCAGGGGGATCAGCCCCAGCATTTT.